Below are 27 T cell receptor beta chains sequenced from a single sample in a study of T cells in Graves' hyperthyroidism and ophthalmopathy. RNA transcripts yielded amplified TCR beta CDR3 regions. The TCR CDR3 first-round RT-PCR relied on the HTBI primer set. TCRdb called the multiplex PCR reads again in MiXCR, with one record for every CDR3 protein. The sample holds 480,000 or so distinct CDR3 sequences, around 14% seen once. Sequenced: blood. These receptor sequences come from a woman between 18 and 29 years old with Graves' hyperthyroidism.

This clonotype was observed at least ten times. The gene calls are TRBV27 and TRBJ2-3; tentative D call: TRBD2 (5 bases). CDR3 size: 14 residues. Germline CDR1 reads MNHEY; CDR2 reads SMNVEV (reference sequence). Trimming removed 0 bases at V and 2 bases at J, with 6 bases between. The CDR3 reads CASSLSGATDTQYF. CDR3 nucleotide sequence: TGTGCCAGCAGTTTATCGGGAGCCACAGATACGCAGTATTTT.

This clonotype was seen repeatedly, ten times or more. V gene TRBV9 combines with J gene TRBJ1-1; TRBD1 is a possible D gene (6 bases). The V gene lost 0 bases and the J gene lost 3 bases, with 9 bases spanning the gap. This CDR3 is built from 14 residues. In germline, CDR1 is SGDLS, CDR2 YYNGEE. The CDR3 bases are TGTGCCAGCAGCGTAGGGAGGACAGACACTGAAGCTTTCTTT. Protein product: CASSVGRTDTEAFF.

This chain joins TRBV6-1 and TRBJ2-2; no clear D gene. Trimming took 7 bases from V and 4 from J, leaving 19 bases between them. Germline CDR1 MNHNS, CDR2 SASEGT. This CDR3 comprises 16 residues. The CDR3 sequence: CASTYDPGALTGELFF. In DNA, the CDR3 is TGTGCCAGCACTTATGACCCTGGTGCCCTCACCGGGGAGCTGTTTTTT.

The chain combines TRBV9 with TRBJ1-5; possible D gene TRBD1, 5 bases. This CDR3 is built from 13 residues. Germline CDR1 reads SGDLS; CDR2 reads YYNGEE. V dropped 2 bases and J dropped 3 bases, with 6 bases sitting between them. CDR3 nucleotides: TGTGCCAGCAGCGTTGGGACCAATCAGCCCCAGCATTTT. It encodes CASSVGTNQPQHF. The full variable domain, completed using reference TRBV9 and TRBJ1-5, is DSGVTQTPKHLITATGQRVTLRCSPRSGDLSVYWYQQSLDQGLQFLIQYYNGEERAKGNILERFSAQQFPDLHSELNLSSLELGDSALYFCASSVGTNQPQHFGDGTRLSIL.

This clonotype was observed many times. The J gene is TRBJ1-2, the V gene TRBV20-1, with unresolved D. Trimming stripped 8 bases from V and 0 bases from J, with 16 bases between. Germline CDR1 reads DFQATT; CDR2 reads SNEGSKA (reference sequence). This CDR3 spans 14 amino acids. The chain's CDR3 is CSTQKDRANYGYTF. The CDR3 region has the DNA TGCAGTACTCAAAAGGACCGAGCTAACTATGGCTACACCTTC.

This clonotype occurred a few times. This chain joins TRBV27 and TRBJ2-2; 10 bases agree with TRBD1. The CDR3 spans 12 residues. With V trimmed by 9 bases and J by 7 bases, 2 bases remained unmatched. Germline V gives CDR1 MNHEY, CDR2 SMNVEV (reference sequence). The CDR3 reads CASRTGGGELFF. CDR3 bases: TGTGCCAGTAGGACAGGGGGCGGGGAGCTGTTTTTT.

V is TRBV30 and J is TRBJ2-7, with 8 nucleotides matching TRBD2. V was clipped by 5 bases and J by 0 bases; unmatched bases: 6. CDR3 size: 14 residues. Germline V gene data show CDR1 as GTSNPN and CDR2 as SVGIG (reference sequence). The CDR3 region has the DNA TGTGCCTGGCGGATAGCGGGAAACTCCTACGAGCAGTACTTC. Protein product: CAWRIAGNSYEQYF.

The chain couples TRBV4-2 to TRBJ2-2; 12 nucleotides line up with TRBD2. The CDR3 has 18 residues. Germline CDR1 and CDR2: LGHNA and YNFKEQ. The V segment lost 0 bases and the J segment 6 bases; nucleotides outside the gene matches: 8. The CDR3 loop reads CASSQDRGLAGRAGELFF. For the CDR3, the DNA is TGTGCCAGCAGCCAAGATAGGGGACTAGCGGGCCGCGCCGGGGAGCTGTTTTTT.

This sequence joins TRBV5-1 and TRBJ2-3, with 13 bases identical to TRBD2. The V gene end was trimmed by 5 bases and the J gene end by 4 bases; junction bases not matched to a gene: 7. CDR1 and CDR2 (germline): SGHRS, YFSETQ. This CDR3 contains 16 residues. CDR3 residues: CASSPPLAGGADTQYF. The CDR3, as DNA: TGCGCCAGCAGTCCCCCACTAGCGGGAGGGGCAGATACGCAGTATTTT.

This clonotype was counted at least ten times. V is TRBV20-1 and J is TRBJ2-7; 11 positions agree with TRBD2. V lost 5 bases, J lost 2 bases, and 5 bases stayed unmatched. This CDR3 is 14 amino acids long. The V gene's germline CDR1 is DFQATT and CDR2 SNEGSKA (reference sequence). This CDR3 is CSAETSGTTYEQYF. The CDR3 nucleotides are TGCAGTGCTGAGACTAGCGGGACGACCTACGAGCAGTACTTC.

This clonotype was seen ten or more times. The rearrangement uses TRBV27 and TRBJ1-2, with D perhaps TRBD1 (6 bases). Per germline, CDR1 MNHEY and CDR2 SMNVEV (reference sequence). The CDR3 has 14 residues. Between the trimmed V and J ends, which lost 4 bases and 4 bases, there was a span of 13 bases. Written as DNA, the CDR3 is TGTGCCAGCAGTTCCTACAGGGATGGCTATGGCTACACCTTC. Protein: CASSSYRDGYGYTF.

This clonotype has ten or more counts. The gene calls are TRBV27 and TRBJ2-5, with a possible D match to TRBD1 (5 bases). Germline V CDR1 and CDR2: MNHEY, SMNVEV (reference sequence). The CDR3 sequence is 15 residues long. V was trimmed by 3 bases and J by 5 bases, leaving 16 bases between them. The CDR3 loop reads CASSLIAGLLETQYF. DNA for the CDR3: TGTGCCAGCAGTTTGATTGCAGGGTTGCTTGAGACCCAGTACTTC.

The table lists this clonotype with many counts. The chain couples TRBV7-2 to TRBJ2-2, with D unresolved. There are 16 residues in the CDR3. Germline CDR1 SGHTA, CDR2 FQGNSA. Trimming removed 3 bases from V and 0 bases from J, with 11 bases in between. CDR3 protein: CASSLSQTANTGELFF. CDR3 bases: TGTGCCAGCAGCTTGAGTCAGACCGCGAACACCGGGGAGCTGTTTTTT.

This clonotype occurred many times. The gene calls are TRBV24-1 and TRBJ1-1; D perhaps matches TRBD1 (5 bases). The CDR3 is 14 residues long. Germline CDR1 and CDR2: KGHDR and SFDVKD. V gave up 11 bases and J gave up 8 bases, with 23 bases separating them. CDR3 region: CAKTPGRRPREAFF. Written as DNA, the CDR3 is TGTGCCAAAACCCCGGGACGCAGGCCCCGAGAAGCTTTCTTT.

This clonotype was detected a few times. The chain couples TRBV14 to TRBJ2-3; 15 bases line up with TRBD2. There are 16 residues in the CDR3. The J segment lost 9 bases and the V segment lost 4 bases, leaving 8 bases of the junction unmatched. Per the germline V gene, CDR1 is SGHDN and CDR2 is FVKESK. CDR3 sequence (DNA): TGTGCCAGCAGCCCTGGACTAGCGGGAGGGATTGAAACGCAGTATTTT. Its protein is CASSPGLAGGIETQYF.

This chain links TRBV12-3 or TRBV12-4 with TRBJ2-3; 7 bases match TRBD2. The CDR3 totals 15 residues. V gave up 7 bases and J gave up 2 bases; unmatched junction bases: 9. The chain's CDR3 is CASTSLAGATDTQYF. Here the CDR3 DNA reads TGTGCCAGCACCTCTTTGGCGGGAGCCACAGATACGCAGTATTTT.

This clonotype has just one count. A much larger clone lies a single base off, so this may be a read error. This chain joins TRBV28 and TRBJ1-4; the D is unclear. The CDR3 covers 14 residues. V dropped 8 bases and J dropped 6 bases, with 16 bases sitting between them. The V gene's germline CDR1 is MDHEN and CDR2 SYDVKM. The DNA of the CDR3 is TGTGCCAGCGGCCTGGGGAGTTCGGATGAAAAACTGTTTTTT. Protein product: CASGLGSSDEKLFF.

This clonotype has only a few counts. The chain carries TRBV5-1 and TRBJ2-7; 12 positions match TRBD2. The germline V gene has CDR1 SGHRS and CDR2 YFSETQ. CDR3 length: 15 amino acids. V gave up 4 bases and J gave up 3 bases; unmatched junction bases: 5. The CDR3 nucleotides read TGCGCCAGCAGCGACCGACTAGCGGGAGTCTACGAGCAGTACTTC. This translates into CASSDRLAGVYEQYF.

The chain is built from TRBV5-6 and TRBJ2-1; D possibly corresponds to TRBD1 (6 bases). Germline CDR1 is SGHDT and CDR2 is YYEEEE. Trimming pared 0 bases from V and 3 bases from J, leaving 10 bases between. The CDR3 extends over 15 amino acids. The CDR3 loop is CASSLGGTLYNEQFF. CDR3 nucleotides: TGTGCCAGCAGCTTGGGGGGGACACTCTACAATGAGCAGTTCTTC.

This clonotype was observed a handful of times. V and J are TRBV4-2 and TRBJ1-2, with D unclear. Germline V gene data show CDR1 as LGHNA and CDR2 as YNFKEQ. The V end was cut by 1 base, the J end by 8 bases, with 8 bases between. This CDR3 is 12 amino acids long. CDR3 loop: CASSQGTWGYTF. The CDR3 region has the DNA TGTGCCAGCAGCCAAGGAACGTGGGGCTACACCTTC.

The DNA for the CDR3 is TGTGCCAGCAGCTTAGATGGTAGCGGGAGCCCCGGGGAGCTGTTTTTT. Translating gives CASSLDGSGSPGELFF. The J gene is TRBJ2-2, the V gene TRBV11-3, with TRBD2 matching over 9 bases. Germline V CDR1 and CDR2: SGHNT, YENEEA. With 0 bases clipped from V and 6 bases from J, the junction kept 5 bases outside the gene matches. The CDR3 length is 16 residues.

This clonotype was counted at least ten times. The rearrangement uses TRBV20-1 and TRBJ1-6, with TRBD1 as a possible D gene (5 bases). V was pared by 0 bases and J by 9 bases, with 18 bases between. Per germline, CDR1 DFQATT and CDR2 SNEGSKA (reference sequence). This CDR3 region has 16 residues. CDR3 amino acids: CSARDRGRSGGSPLHF. As DNA, the CDR3 is TGCAGTGCTAGAGATAGGGGACGCAGTGGTGGTTCACCCCTCCACTTT.

This clonotype was observed many times. The chain uses TRBV7-9 and TRBJ2-7, with 11 bases matching TRBD1. V dropped 4 bases and J dropped 3; count of bases not matched to a gene: 8. The length of the CDR3 is 16 residues. Germline V gives CDR1 SEHNR, CDR2 FQNEAQ (reference sequence). The CDR3 region has the DNA TGTGCCAGCAGCTCTTCCGCCGGGACAGGGGGCTACGAGCAGTACTTC. Translation: CASSSSAGTGGYEQYF.

In this sample, this clonotype turned up many times. CDR3 sequence reads: CSVALAGGTGEQYF. The CDR3 region has the DNA TGCAGCGTTGCCCTAGCGGGAGGGACGGGAGAGCAGTACTTC. V and J are TRBV29-1 and TRBJ2-7, with 12 bases aligning to TRBD2. CDR3 size: 14 residues. Germline CDR1 reads SQVTM; CDR2 reads ANQGSEA. Germline trimming cut 4 bases from V and 7 bases from J; bases unmatched to any gene: 8.

This chain joins TRBV20-1 and TRBJ1-2; D not certain. Germline CDR1 and CDR2: DFQATT and SNEGSKA (reference sequence). The CDR3 is 11 amino acids. Trimming left V 3 bases short and J 5 bases short, with 7 bases between. CDR3 DNA sequence: TGCAGTGCTAGGGCGGTGTATGGCTACACCTTC. This sequence encodes CSARAVYGYTF.

This clonotype was seen ten or more times. The genes are TRBV27 and TRBJ1-5, with no clear D. Germline V gene lookup returns CDR1 MNHEY and CDR2 SMNVEV (reference sequence). The CDR3 has 14 amino acids. Trimming pared 0 bases from V and 7 bases from J, leaving 10 bases between. CDR3 protein: CASSLSGYNQPQHF. DNA for the CDR3: TGTGCCAGCAGTTTATCAGGGTACAACCAGCCCCAGCATTTT.

This clonotype was observed at least ten times. This chain connects TRBV7-2 to TRBJ2-2; 8 bases align to TRBD2. CDR1 SGHTA and CDR2 FQGNSA come from the germline V gene. CDR3 size: 15 residues. V trimming: 5 bases; J trimming: 5 bases; junction bases outside the gene matches: 7. The CDR3 here is CASSPGLARTGELFF. CDR3 nucleotide sequence: TGTGCCAGCAGCCCCGGACTAGCTCGTACCGGGGAGCTGTTTTTT.